Presented here are 3 T cell receptor beta chains from one specimen sequenced in a study of blood T cell repertoires in COVID-19. Profiling relied on immunoSEQ multiplex PCR, and the TCRdb table lists in-frame clones only, not all of them. The table shows some 280,000 clones, with roughly 90% occurring only once. Specimen: peripheral blood. Every receptor here comes from a woman aged 40 to 50 who had recovered from COVID-19.

The chain joins TRBV10-3 to TRBJ1-2; D not certain. V was shortened by 7 bases and J by 6 bases, with 18 bases between the two germline ends. There are 14 residues in the CDR3. Germline CDR1 is ENHRY and CDR2 is SYGVKD. The CDR3 coding sequence is TGTGCCATCATAGCTGGGAGTGTAGGCAATGGCTACACCTTC. Its protein is CAIIAGSVGNGYTF.

This clone was counted a single time. This chain joins TRBV19 and TRBJ2-6; D may be TRBD1 (6 bases). Germline V lookup: CDR1 LNHDA, CDR2 SQIVND (reference sequence). The V end lost 3 bases, the J end lost 0 bases, and 15 bases lay between the germline ends. The CDR3 runs 18 residues. The CDR3 region is CASSIPRTAHSGANVLTF. The CDR3 DNA reads TGTGCCAGTAGTATTCCGAGGACAGCTCACTCTGGGGCCAACGTCCTGACTTTC.

This clone turned up a few times. The rearrangement uses TRBV19 and TRBJ1-6; 7 nucleotides agree with TRBD1. Germline CDR1 LNHDA, CDR2 SQIVND (reference sequence). Trimming removed 3 bases from V and 10 bases from J; junction bases left unmatched: 9. The CDR3 covers 15 residues. The CDR3 DNA follows: TGTGCCAGTAGTATGGGAGACAGGGTCGAGTCACCCCTCCACTTT. As protein: CASSMGDRVESPLHF.